Shown below are 3 T cell receptor beta chains from a single sample sequenced in a study of long-term antiretroviral therapy in people with HIV. The assay used was immunoSEQ (version v3.0), run at survey level. Assay used: immunoSEQ multiplex PCR; TCRdb lists only in-frame clones, some missing. The sample records 45,000 to 50,000 clones, about 86% being singletons. The sample consisted of unsorted PBMCs, taken 0.8 years after starting antiretroviral therapy. These receptors came from a woman between 18 and 30 years old with HIV.

The chain carries TRBV7-9 and TRBJ2-7; D might be TRBD2 (5 bases). There are 16 residues in the CDR3. V lost 3 bases, J lost 1 base, and 16 bases lay in between. Per germline, CDR1 SEHNR and CDR2 FQNEAQ (reference sequence). The CDR3 region has the DNA TGTGCCAGCAGCTTCCCCCACGGGGTCCATTCCTACGAGCAGTACTTC. Translating gives CASSFPHGVHSYEQYF.

The genes are TRBV5-4 and TRBJ2-7; D unresolved. The CDR3 spans 13 residues. Germline-derived CDR1 and CDR2 are SGHNT and YYREEE (reference sequence). Trimming cost V 2 bases and J 1 base, with 7 bases left between them. The CDR3 nucleotides read TGTGCCAGCAGCTTCAGCCTATCCTACGAGCAGTACTTC. This sequence encodes CASSFSLSYEQYF. Full variable domain (remainder filled in from reference TRBV5-4 and TRBJ2-7): ETGVTQSPTHLIKTRGQQVTLRCSSQSGHNTVSWYQQALGQGPQFIFQYYREEENGRGNFPPRFSGLQFPNYSSELNVNALELDDSALYLCASSFSLSYEQYFGPGTRLTVT.

This sequence joins TRBV28 and TRBJ2-5, with 8 bases matching TRBD1. The germline V gene has CDR1 MDHEN and CDR2 SYDVKM. The CDR3 has 15 amino acids. Trimming took 7 bases from V and 5 from J; bases not matched to a gene: 12. CDR3 nucleotide sequence: TGTGCCAGCAAGGGGAGACAGGGGAGGCGGGAGACCCAGTACTTC. Protein product: CASKGRQGRRETQYF.